Shown below are 26 T cell receptor beta chains from a single sample sequenced in a study of T cells after yellow fever vaccination. TCRdb fed the 5' RACE reads into MiXCR, producing one record per CDR3 protein. The sample has hundreds of thousands of distinct CDR3 sequences, roughly an eighth seen once; the top ten hold under 15%. The sample in question was PBMCs, obtained on the day of the yellow fever booster vaccination. The receptors come from a man younger than 40 who received the YFV17D yellow fever vaccine.

In its sample, this clonotype was seen many times. This chain connects TRBV10-1 to TRBJ2-1; 11 positions match TRBD2. The CDR3 is 13 residues long. V shed 4 bases and J 9 bases; nucleotides not matched to a gene: 2. Germline V CDR1 and CDR2: WNHNN, SYGVQD (reference sequence). The CDR3 DNA follows: TGCGCCAGCAGTGGACTAGCGGGATCTGAGCAGTTCTTC. Its translation: CASSGLAGSEQFF.

This clonotype occurred many times. This chain connects TRBV10-3 to TRBJ2-1; 9 nucleotides match TRBD2. CDR3 size: 20 residues. CDR1 ENHRY and CDR2 SYGVKD come from the germline V gene. The junction had 18 bases not matched to a gene; V was cut back by 2 bases and J by 4 bases. The CDR3 region has the DNA TGTGCCATCAGTGAGCCTGGAGGGCTGCGGCTAGCGGGGTTATACAATGAGCAGTTCTTC. This codes for CAISEPGGLRLAGLYNEQFF.

This clonotype was counted only a few times. The chain carries TRBV7-2 and TRBJ2-7; D ambiguous. V lost 3 bases and J lost 6, with 15 bases in between. This CDR3 is 14 amino acids long. Germline loops: CDR1 SGHTA, CDR2 FQGNSA. The CDR3 region is CASSFRASPPEQYF. The DNA for the CDR3 is TGTGCCAGCAGCTTCCGAGCCAGCCCTCCCGAGCAGTACTTC.

This clonotype was detected a few times. The V call is TRBV20-1, the J call TRBJ2-5, with unresolved D. Germline-derived CDR1 and CDR2 are DFQATT and SNEGSKA (reference sequence). CDR3 length equals 12 residues. V lost 5 bases to trimming and J lost 0 bases, with 7 bases between them. Written as DNA, the CDR3 is TGCAGTGCTGGTGGGGACCAAGAGACCCAGTACTTC. It encodes CSAGGDQETQYF.

This rearrangement joins TRBV5-6 to TRBJ2-2; 7 positions agree with TRBD1. J was trimmed by 4 bases and V by 1 base; bases with no gene match: 7. Germline CDR1 SGHDT, CDR2 YYEEEE. The CDR3 runs 16 residues. The CDR3 region has the DNA TGTGCCAGCAGCTTGAATACAGGGGTGCGCACCGGGGAGCTGTTTTTT. Translation gives CASSLNTGVRTGELFF.

The rearrangement uses TRBV4-2 and TRBJ1-6; D gene ambiguous. V lost 1 base and J lost 7, with 8 bases in between. The CDR3 covers 14 residues. The germline CDR1 and CDR2 sequences are LGHNA and YNFKEQ. The CDR3 nucleotides are TGTGCCAGCAGCCAAGCCGGGGAAAATTCACCCCTCCACTTT. Its translation: CASSQAGENSPLHF.

The chain uses TRBV10-3 and TRBJ2-2; D might be TRBD2 (6 bases). Trimming stripped 0 bases from V and 4 bases from J, with 9 bases between. Germline-derived CDR1 and CDR2 are ENHRY and SYGVKD. This CDR3 has 15 amino acids. CDR3 sequence: CAISESGSGTGELFF. The DNA for the CDR3 is TGTGCCATCAGTGAGTCGGGTAGCGGCACCGGGGAGCTGTTTTTT.

In its sample, this clonotype was seen a few times. The rearrangement links TRBV4-3 to TRBJ2-1; D is ambiguous. Per the germline V gene, CDR1 is LGHNA and CDR2 is YSLEER. Trimming removed 0 bases at V and 9 bases at J, with 12 bases between. CDR3 length: 14 amino acids. CDR3 amino acids: CASSQDLPMVEQFF. The CDR3 nucleotides are TGCGCCAGCAGCCAAGATTTACCGATGGTTGAGCAGTTCTTC.

The CDR3 protein is CASSGLKEGNEQFF. The CDR3 DNA sequence: TGCGCCAGCAGCGGACTAAAAGAAGGGAATGAGCAGTTCTTC. This rearrangement joins TRBV5-1 to TRBJ2-1, with D possibly TRBD2 on 6 matching bases. The germline V and J ends were trimmed by 4 bases and 7 bases, with 15 bases remaining between them. Germline loops: CDR1 SGHRS, CDR2 YFSETQ. CDR3 length equals 14 residues.

The chain uses TRBV27 and TRBJ2-3, with 9 bases matching TRBD2. This CDR3 is 16 amino acids long. Looked up from germline, CDR1 is MNHEY and CDR2 is SMNVEV (reference sequence). Trimming took 4 bases from V and 6 from J; bases not matched to a gene: 11. The CDR3 reads CASSSLLAGVTDTQYF. The CDR3 DNA reads TGTGCCAGCAGTTCCCTCTTAGCGGGAGTAACCGATACGCAGTATTTT.

This clonotype was seen a handful of times. This chain connects TRBV7-9 to TRBJ1-2, with 7 bases that match TRBD1. V shed 5 bases and J 3 bases; nucleotides not matched to a gene: 6. Germline values: CDR1 SEHNR, CDR2 FQNEAQ (reference sequence). This CDR3 is built from 14 residues. CDR3 protein: CASSGQGDDYGYTF. CDR3 sequence (DNA): TGTGCCAGCAGCGGTCAGGGGGACGACTATGGCTACACCTTC.

There are a few counts of this clonotype. This chain joins TRBV11-2 and TRBJ2-6; TRBD1 aligns across 10 bases. CDR1 and CDR2 (germline): SGHAT, FQNNGV. This CDR3 is built from 19 residues. The trim removed 2 bases at V and 0 bases at J, leaving 7 bases unmatched. Written as DNA, the CDR3 is TGTGCCAGCAGCTTAAGACCCGGGACAGGGGCCTCTGGGGCCAACGTCCTGACTTTC. Its protein product is CASSLRPGTGASGANVLTF.

The chain is built from TRBV4-2 and TRBJ1-3; 9 nucleotides line up with TRBD1. CDR3 length: 16 amino acids. V trimming: 1 base; J trimming: 0 bases; junction bases outside the gene matches: 1. Germline loops: CDR1 LGHNA, CDR2 YNFKEQ. The CDR3 spells CASSQGTGASGNTIYF. As DNA, the CDR3 is TGTGCCAGCAGCCAAGGGACAGGGGCCTCTGGAAACACCATATATTTT.

Concerning this clonotype itself: At one end, the junction sequence differs from germline, possibly due to a read error. This rearrangement joins TRBV20-1 to TRBJ1-5; a weak D match, TRBD1 (6 bases). In germline, CDR1 is DFQATT, CDR2 SNEGSKA (reference sequence). The CDR3 consists of 12 residues. The CDR3 coding sequence is TGTAGCGGGGGGGCCAGCAATCAGCCCCAGCATTTT. Translated, it gives CSGGASNQPQHF.

V usage is TRBV20-1 and J usage is TRBJ2-5; maybe TRBD2 (7 bases). The V gene's germline CDR1 is DFQATT and CDR2 SNEGSKA (reference sequence). This CDR3 comprises 12 residues. The ends were cut back, 3 bases at V and 9 bases at J, with 14 bases in the middle. The DNA of the CDR3 is TGCAGTGCTAGCGGGGGGCTGGGGTCCCAGTACTTC. Translated: CSASGGLGSQYF.

This clonotype was found many times. CDR3 protein: CATSDPTTRTDTQYF. In nucleotides, the CDR3 is TGTGCCACCAGTGACCCTACTACCCGCACAGATACGCAGTATTTT. The chain uses TRBV24-1 and TRBJ2-3; no clear D gene. Deletions cut 4 bases from V and 1 base from J, with 11 bases between. Looked up from germline, CDR1 is KGHDR and CDR2 is SFDVKD. This CDR3 contains 15 residues.

The rearrangement joins TRBV6-5 to TRBJ2-1, with D perhaps matching TRBD2 (6 bases). This CDR3 is built from 16 residues. V shed 4 bases and J shed 0 bases, with 13 bases lying between them. CDR1 is MNHEY and CDR2 is SVGAGI in the germline V gene. CDR3 residues: CASSSLLGGSYNEQFF. In nucleotides, the CDR3 is TGTGCCAGCAGTTCTCTGCTCGGGGGCTCCTACAATGAGCAGTTCTTC.

Many counts were recorded for this clonotype. The CDR3: CASSQATLALGTDTQYF. The CDR3 DNA is TGCGCCAGCAGCCAAGCGACTCTAGCGTTGGGCACAGATACGCAGTATTTT. The chain combines TRBV4-3 with TRBJ2-3, with D maybe TRBD2 (6 bases). The CDR3 has 17 amino acids. The V end was cut by 1 base, the J end by 1 base, with 15 bases between. Germline CDR1 reads LGHNA; CDR2 reads YSLEER.

This clonotype came up a few times. The chain uses TRBV20-1 and TRBJ2-2, with 8 bases aligning to TRBD1. V lost 5 bases, J lost 2 bases, and 13 bases stayed unmatched. Germline V gives CDR1 DFQATT, CDR2 SNEGSKA (reference sequence). The CDR3 runs to 17 residues. The CDR3 protein is CSAYSISGGTNTGELFF. The CDR3 coding sequence is TGCAGTGCTTATTCTATCTCAGGGGGCACAAACACCGGGGAGCTGTTTTTT.

The chain couples TRBV7-6 to TRBJ2-1; unclear D gene. V dropped 3 bases and J dropped 5 bases, with 14 bases sitting between them. This CDR3 has 15 residues. In germline, CDR1 is SGHVS, CDR2 FNYEAQ. DNA of the CDR3: TGTGCCAGCAGCTTCTCAATCCAGGCCAACAATGAGCAGTTCTTC. This gives the protein CASSFSIQANNEQFF.

This clonotype was counted between two and nine times. The chain uses TRBV29-1 and TRBJ2-7; TRBD2 is a possible D gene (5 bases). CDR3 length: 15 residues. Looked up from germline, CDR1 is SQVTM and CDR2 is ANQGSEA. Trimming shortened V by 4 bases and J by 7 bases, and 23 bases separated the two germline ends. The CDR3 region is CSVVPSTKGFREQYF. CDR3 nucleotide sequence: TGCAGCGTTGTTCCTAGCACAAAGGGATTTCGTGAGCAGTACTTC.

On this clonotype itself: An end of the junction differs from the germline gene, which may be a read error. V and J are TRBV7-7 and TRBJ2-1; 9 bases line up with TRBD2. CDR3 size: 15 residues. Germline V gene data show CDR1 as SSHAT and CDR2 as FNYEAQ (reference sequence). For the CDR3, the DNA is TGTGCTAGCAGATCAACTAGCGGGCCCCTCAATGAGCAGTTCTTC. Translated: CASRSTSGPLNEQFF.

Only a few counts were recorded for this clonotype. V and J are TRBV27 and TRBJ2-1; 9 nucleotides align to TRBD1. V lost 7 bases, J lost 4 bases, and 5 bases stayed unmatched. CDR1 and CDR2 from the germline V gene are MNHEY and SMNVEV (reference sequence). This CDR3 region has 14 residues. Here the CDR3 reads CASKGQGIYNEQFF. The CDR3 bases are TGTGCCAGCAAGGGACAGGGAATATACAATGAGCAGTTCTTC.

The chain has TRBV18 and TRBJ2-7; 10 positions match TRBD1. Per the germline V gene, CDR1 is KGHSH and CDR2 is LQKENI. J lost 5 bases, V lost 8 bases, and 9 bases had no gene match. The CDR3 contains 14 residues. DNA of the CDR3: TGTGCCAGCACGGGACAGGGGAATGGAAACGAGCAGTACTTC. Translated: CASTGQGNGNEQYF.

The rearrangement links TRBV27 to TRBJ1-5; D not certain. Germline V CDR1 and CDR2: MNHEY, SMNVEV (reference sequence). V gave up 6 bases and J gave up 3 bases, with 15 bases separating them. The CDR3 contains 15 residues. The CDR3 DNA follows: TGTGCCAGCAGAAGTTACGACGGCCTCAATCAGCCCCAGCATTTT. It yields the protein CASRSYDGLNQPQHF.

The V call is TRBV14, the J call TRBJ2-1; 8 bases agree with TRBD2. The CDR3 length is 18 residues. With V trimmed by 1 base and J by 7 bases, 15 bases remained unmatched. CDR1 is SGHDN, CDR2 FVKESK, per germline. The CDR3 nucleotides read TGTGCCAGCAGCCAAGCGACGAAAGGACTAGCTTTGTTAAATGAGCAGTTCTTC. Its translation: CASSQATKGLALLNEQFF. Combining the CDR3 with reference TRBV14 and TRBJ2-1 gives the whole variable domain EAGVTQFPSHSVIEKGQTVTLRCDPISGHDNLYWYRRVMGKEIKFLLHFVKESKQDESGMPNNRFLAERTGGTYSTLKVQPAELEDSGVYFCASSQATKGLALLNEQFFGPGTRLTVL.